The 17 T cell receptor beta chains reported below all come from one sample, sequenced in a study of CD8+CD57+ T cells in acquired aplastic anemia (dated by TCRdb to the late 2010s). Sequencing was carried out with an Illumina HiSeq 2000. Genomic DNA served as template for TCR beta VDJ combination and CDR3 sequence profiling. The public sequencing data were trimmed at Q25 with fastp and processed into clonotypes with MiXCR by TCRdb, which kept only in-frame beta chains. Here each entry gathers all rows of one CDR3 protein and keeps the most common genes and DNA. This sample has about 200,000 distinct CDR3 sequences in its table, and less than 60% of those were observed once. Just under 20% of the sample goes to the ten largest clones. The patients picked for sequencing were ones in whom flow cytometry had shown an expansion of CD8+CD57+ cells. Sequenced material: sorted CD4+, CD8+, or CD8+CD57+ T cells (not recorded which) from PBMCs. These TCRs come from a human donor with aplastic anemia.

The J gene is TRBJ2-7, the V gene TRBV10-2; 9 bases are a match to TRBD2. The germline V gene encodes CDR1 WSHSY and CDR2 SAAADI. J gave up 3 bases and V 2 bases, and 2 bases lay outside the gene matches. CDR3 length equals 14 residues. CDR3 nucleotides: TGCGCCAGCAGTGAGCTAGCGGGGAACTACGAGCAGTACTTC. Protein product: CASSELAGNYEQYF.

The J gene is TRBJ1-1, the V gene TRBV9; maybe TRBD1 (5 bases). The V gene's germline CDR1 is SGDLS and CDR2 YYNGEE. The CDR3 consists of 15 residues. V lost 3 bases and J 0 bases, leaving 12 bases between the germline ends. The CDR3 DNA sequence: TGTGCCAGCAGCGCCCCGCCAGGGATGAACACTGAAGCTTTCTTT. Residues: CASSAPPGMNTEAFF. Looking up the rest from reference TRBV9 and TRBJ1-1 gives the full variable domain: DSGVTQTPKHLITATGQRVTLRCSPRSGDLSVYWYQQSLDQGLQFLIQYYNGEERAKGNILERFSAQQFPDLHSELNLSSLELGDSALYFCASSAPPGMNTEAFFGQGTRLTVV.

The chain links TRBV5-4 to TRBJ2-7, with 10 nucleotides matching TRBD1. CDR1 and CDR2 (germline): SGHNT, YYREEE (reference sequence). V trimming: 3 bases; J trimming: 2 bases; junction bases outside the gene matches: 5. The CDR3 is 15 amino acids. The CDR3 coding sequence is TGTGCCAGCAGCTCCACCGGGACAGGGGCCTACGAGCAGTACTTC. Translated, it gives CASSSTGTGAYEQYF.

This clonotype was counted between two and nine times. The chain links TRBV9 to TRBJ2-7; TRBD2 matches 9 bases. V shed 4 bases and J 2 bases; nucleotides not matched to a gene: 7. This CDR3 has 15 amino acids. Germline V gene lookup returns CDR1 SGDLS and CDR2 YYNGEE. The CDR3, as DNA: TGTGCCAGCAGCCCTACTAGCGGGCCAACCTACGAGCAGTACTTC. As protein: CASSPTSGPTYEQYF.

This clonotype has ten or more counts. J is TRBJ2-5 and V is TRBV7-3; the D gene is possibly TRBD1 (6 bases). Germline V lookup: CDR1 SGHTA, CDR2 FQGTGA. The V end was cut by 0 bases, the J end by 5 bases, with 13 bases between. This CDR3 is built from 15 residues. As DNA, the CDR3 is TGTGCCAGCAGCTTAACCTCAGGGGATCGGGAGACCCAGTACTTC. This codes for CASSLTSGDRETQYF.

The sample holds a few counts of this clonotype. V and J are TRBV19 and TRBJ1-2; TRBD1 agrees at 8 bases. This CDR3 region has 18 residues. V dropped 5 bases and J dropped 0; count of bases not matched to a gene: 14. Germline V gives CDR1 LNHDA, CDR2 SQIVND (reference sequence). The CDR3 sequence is CASSQQGTGAPPNYGYTF. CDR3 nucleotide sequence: TGTGCCAGTAGTCAACAGGGGACAGGAGCCCCACCTAACTATGGCTACACCTTC. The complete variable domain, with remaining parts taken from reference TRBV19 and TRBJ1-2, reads DGGITQSPKYLFRKEGQNVTLSCEQNLNHDAMYWYRQDPGQGLRLIYYSQIVNDFQKGDIAEGYSVSREKKESFPLTVTSAQKNPTAFYLCASSQQGTGAPPNYGYTFGSGTRLTVV.

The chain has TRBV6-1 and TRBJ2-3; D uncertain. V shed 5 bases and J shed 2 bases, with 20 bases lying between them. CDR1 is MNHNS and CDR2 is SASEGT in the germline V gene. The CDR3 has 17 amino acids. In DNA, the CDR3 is TGTGCCAGCAGTTATCGCTATACCGGAACCCCCACAGATACGCAGTATTTT. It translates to CASSYRYTGTPTDTQYF.

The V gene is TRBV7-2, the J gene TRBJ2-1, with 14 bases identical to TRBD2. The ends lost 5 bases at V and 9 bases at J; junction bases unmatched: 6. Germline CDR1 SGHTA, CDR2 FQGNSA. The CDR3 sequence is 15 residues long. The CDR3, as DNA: TGTGCCAGCAGCCCGGGGACTAGCGGGGGAGGTGAGCAGTTCTTC. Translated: CASSPGTSGGGEQFF.

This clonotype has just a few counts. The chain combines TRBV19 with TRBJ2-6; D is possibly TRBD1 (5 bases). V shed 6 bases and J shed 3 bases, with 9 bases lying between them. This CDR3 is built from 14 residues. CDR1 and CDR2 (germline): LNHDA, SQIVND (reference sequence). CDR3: CASSQGGGANVLTF. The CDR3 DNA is TGTGCCAGTAGCCAGGGTGGTGGGGCCAACGTCCTGACTTTC. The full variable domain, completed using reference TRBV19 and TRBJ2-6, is DGGITQSPKYLFRKEGQNVTLSCEQNLNHDAMYWYRQDPGQGLRLIYYSQIVNDFQKGDIAEGYSVSREKKESFPLTVTSAQKNPTAFYLCASSQGGGANVLTFGAGSRLTVL.

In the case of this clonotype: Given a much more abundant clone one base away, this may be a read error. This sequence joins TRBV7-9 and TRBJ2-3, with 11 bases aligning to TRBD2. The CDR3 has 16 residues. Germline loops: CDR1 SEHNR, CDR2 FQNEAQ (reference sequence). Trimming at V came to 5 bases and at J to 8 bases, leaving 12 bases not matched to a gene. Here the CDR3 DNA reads TGTGCCAGCAGCCGCGGTAGCGGGGGGGCCGGAGGTACGCAGTATTTT. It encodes CASSRGSGGAGGTQYF.

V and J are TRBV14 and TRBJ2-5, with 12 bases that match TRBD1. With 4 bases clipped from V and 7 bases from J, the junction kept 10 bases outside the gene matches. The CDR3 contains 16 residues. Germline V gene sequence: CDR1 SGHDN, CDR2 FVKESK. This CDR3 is CASSLPPGQGARTQYF. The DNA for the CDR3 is TGTGCCAGCAGCCTACCACCGGGACAGGGGGCGCGGACCCAGTACTTC.

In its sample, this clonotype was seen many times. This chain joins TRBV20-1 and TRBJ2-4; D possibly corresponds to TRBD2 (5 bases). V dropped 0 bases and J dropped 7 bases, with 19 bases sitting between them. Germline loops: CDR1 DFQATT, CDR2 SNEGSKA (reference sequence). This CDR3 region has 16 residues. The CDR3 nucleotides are TGCAGTGCTAGAGATCGGGCAGGACTTAGTACGAACATTCAGTACTTC. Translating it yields CSARDRAGLSTNIQYF.

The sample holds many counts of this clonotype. The CDR3 is CASGARRRGQGTEAFF. CDR3 coding DNA: TGTGCCAGCGGGGCAAGGAGGAGGGGGCAGGGCACTGAAGCTTTCTTT. The chain employs TRBV6-1 and TRBJ1-1; 7 bases are shared with TRBD1. CDR3 length equals 16 residues. V lost 8 bases, J lost 4 bases, and 16 bases stayed unmatched. Germline CDR1 reads MNHNS; CDR2 reads SASEGT.

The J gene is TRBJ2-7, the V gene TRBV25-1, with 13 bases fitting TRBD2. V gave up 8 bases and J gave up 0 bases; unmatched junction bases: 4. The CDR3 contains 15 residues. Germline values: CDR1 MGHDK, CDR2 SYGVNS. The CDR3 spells CASVRTSGGSYEQYF. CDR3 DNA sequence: TGTGCCAGCGTCCGGACTAGCGGGGGCTCCTACGAGCAGTACTTC.

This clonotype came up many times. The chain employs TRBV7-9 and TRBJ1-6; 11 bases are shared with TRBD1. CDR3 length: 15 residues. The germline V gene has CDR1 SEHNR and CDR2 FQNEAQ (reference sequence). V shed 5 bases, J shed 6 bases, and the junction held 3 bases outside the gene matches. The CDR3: CASSPGQGANSPLHF. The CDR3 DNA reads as TGTGCCAGCAGCCCAGGACAGGGGGCTAATTCACCCCTCCACTTT.

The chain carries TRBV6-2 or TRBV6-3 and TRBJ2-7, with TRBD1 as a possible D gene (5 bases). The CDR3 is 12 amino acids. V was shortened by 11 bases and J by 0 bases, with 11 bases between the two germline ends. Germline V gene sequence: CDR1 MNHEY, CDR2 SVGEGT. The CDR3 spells CAVGRSSYEQYF. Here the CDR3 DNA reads TGTGCCGTGGGGCGGAGCTCCTACGAGCAGTACTTC.

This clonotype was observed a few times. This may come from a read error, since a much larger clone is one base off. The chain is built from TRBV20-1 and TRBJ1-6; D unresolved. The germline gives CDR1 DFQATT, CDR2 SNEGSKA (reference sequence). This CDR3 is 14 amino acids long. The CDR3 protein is CGARSSSYNSPLHF. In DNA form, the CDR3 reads TGCGGTGCTAGATCGAGCTCCTATAATTCACCCCTCCACTTT.